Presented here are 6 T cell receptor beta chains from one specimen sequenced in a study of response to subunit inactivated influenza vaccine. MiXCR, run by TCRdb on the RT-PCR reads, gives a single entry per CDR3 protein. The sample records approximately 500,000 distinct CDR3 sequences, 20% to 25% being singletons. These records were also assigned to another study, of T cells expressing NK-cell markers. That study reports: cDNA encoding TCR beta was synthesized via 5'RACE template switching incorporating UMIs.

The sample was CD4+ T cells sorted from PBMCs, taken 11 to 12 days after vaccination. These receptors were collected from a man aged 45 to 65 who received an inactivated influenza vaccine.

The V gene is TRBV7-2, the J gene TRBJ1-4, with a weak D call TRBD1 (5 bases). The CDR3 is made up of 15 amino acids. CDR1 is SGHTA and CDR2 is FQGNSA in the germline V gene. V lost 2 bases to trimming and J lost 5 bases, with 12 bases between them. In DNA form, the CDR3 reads TGTGCCAGCAGCTTATTTGGGGCACAGAATGAAAAACTGTTTTTT. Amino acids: CASSLFGAQNEKLFF.

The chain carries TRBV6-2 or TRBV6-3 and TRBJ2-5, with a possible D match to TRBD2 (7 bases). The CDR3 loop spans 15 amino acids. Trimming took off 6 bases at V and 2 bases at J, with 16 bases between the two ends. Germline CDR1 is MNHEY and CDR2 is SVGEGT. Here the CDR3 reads CASRQGGSLQETQYF. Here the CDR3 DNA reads TGTGCCAGCAGACAGGGCGGGAGCCTTCAAGAGACCCAGTACTTC.

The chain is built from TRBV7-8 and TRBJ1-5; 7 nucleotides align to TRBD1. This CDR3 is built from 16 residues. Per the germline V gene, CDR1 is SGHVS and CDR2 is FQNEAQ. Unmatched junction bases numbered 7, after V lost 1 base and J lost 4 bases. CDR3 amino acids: CASSLETGRGNQPQHF. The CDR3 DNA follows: TGTGCCAGCAGCTTAGAGACAGGGAGGGGAAATCAGCCCCAGCATTTT.

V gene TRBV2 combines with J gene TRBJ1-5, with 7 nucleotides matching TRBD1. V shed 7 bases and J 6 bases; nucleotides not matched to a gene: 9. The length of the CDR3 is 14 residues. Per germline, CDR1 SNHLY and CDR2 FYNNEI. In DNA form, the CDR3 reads TGTGCCAGCAATCTACAGGGGTTGAGTCAGCCCCAGCATTTT. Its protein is CASNLQGLSQPQHF. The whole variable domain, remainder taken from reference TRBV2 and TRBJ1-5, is EPEVTQTPSHQVTQMGQEVILRCVPISNHLYFYWYRQILGQKVEFLVSFYNNEISEKSEIFDDQFSVERPDGSNFTLKIRSTKLEDSAMYFCASNLQGLSQPQHFGDGTRLSIL.

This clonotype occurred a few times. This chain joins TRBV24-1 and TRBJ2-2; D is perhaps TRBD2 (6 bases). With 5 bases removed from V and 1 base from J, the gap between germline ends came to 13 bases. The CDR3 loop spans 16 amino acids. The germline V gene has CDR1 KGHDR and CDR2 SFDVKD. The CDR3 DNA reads TGTGCCACCAGTGTTTCTAGCGCGCTGAACACCGGGGAGCTGTTTTTT. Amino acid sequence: CATSVSSALNTGELFF.

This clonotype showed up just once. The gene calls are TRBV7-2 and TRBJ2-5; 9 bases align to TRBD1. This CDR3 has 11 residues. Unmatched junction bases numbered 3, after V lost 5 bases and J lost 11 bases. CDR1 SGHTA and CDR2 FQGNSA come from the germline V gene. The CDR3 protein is CASSPGQGQYF. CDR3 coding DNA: TGTGCCAGCAGCCCGGGACAGGGACAGTACTTC.